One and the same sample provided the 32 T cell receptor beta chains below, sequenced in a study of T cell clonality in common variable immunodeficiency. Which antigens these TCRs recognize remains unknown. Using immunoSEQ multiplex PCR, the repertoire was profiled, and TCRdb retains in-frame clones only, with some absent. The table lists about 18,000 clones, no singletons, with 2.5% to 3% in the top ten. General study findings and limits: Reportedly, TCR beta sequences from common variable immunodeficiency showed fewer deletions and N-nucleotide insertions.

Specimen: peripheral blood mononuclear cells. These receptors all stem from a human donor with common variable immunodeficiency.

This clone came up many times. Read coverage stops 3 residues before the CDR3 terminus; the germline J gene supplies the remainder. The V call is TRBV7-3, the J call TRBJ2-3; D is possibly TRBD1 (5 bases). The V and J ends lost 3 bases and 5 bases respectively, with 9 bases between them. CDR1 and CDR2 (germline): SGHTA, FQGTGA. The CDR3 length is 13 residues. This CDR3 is CASSFIQEDTQYF. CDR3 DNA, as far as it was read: TGTGCCAGCAGCTTTATACAGGAAGATACG.

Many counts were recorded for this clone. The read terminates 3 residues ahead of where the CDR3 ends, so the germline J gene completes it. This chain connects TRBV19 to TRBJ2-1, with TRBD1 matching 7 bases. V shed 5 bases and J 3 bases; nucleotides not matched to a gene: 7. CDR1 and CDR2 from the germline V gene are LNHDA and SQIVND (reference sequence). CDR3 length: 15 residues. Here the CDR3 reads CASSFTGAGYNEQFF. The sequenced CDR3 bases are TGTGCCAGTAGTTTCACAGGGGCCGGCTACAATGAG.

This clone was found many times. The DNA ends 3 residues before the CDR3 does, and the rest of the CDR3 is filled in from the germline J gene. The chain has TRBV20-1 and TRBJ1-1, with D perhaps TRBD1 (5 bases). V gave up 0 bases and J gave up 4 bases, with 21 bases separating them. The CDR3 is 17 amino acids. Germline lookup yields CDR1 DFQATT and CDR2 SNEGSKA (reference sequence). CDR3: CSARDGVRWQGRTEAFF. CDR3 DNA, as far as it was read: TGCAGTGCTAGAGATGGGGTTAGATGGCAGGGTCGCACTGAA.

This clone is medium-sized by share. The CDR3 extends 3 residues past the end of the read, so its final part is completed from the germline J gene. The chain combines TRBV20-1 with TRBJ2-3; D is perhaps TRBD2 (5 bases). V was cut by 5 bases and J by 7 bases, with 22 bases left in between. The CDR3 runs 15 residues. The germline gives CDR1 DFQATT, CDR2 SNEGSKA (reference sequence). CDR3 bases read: TGCAGTGCTCACGAATATCAGGCAGCGGAGAATACG. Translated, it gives CSAHEYQAAENT. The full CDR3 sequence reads CSAHEYQAAENTQYF.

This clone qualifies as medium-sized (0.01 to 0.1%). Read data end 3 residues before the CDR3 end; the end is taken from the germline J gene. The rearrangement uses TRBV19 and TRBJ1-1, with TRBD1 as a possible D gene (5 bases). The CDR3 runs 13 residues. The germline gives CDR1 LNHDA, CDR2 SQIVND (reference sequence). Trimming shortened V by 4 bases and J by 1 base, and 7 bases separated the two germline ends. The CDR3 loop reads CASSTQGNTEAFF. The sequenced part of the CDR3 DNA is TGTGCCAGTAGTACTCAGGGGAACACTGAA.

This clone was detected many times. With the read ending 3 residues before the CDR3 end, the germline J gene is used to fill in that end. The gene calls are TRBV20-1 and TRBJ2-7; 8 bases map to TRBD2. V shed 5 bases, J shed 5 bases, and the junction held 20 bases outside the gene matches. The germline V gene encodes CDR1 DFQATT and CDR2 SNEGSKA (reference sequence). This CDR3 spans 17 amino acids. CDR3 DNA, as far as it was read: TGCAGTGCTCAGGTGGGTCAAAGCGGGAGCTTCGCGGACGAG. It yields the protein CSAQVGQSGSFADE. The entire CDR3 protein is CSAQVGQSGSFADEQYF.

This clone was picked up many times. CDR3: CAWSPGHTYEQYF. CDR3 DNA (partial): TGTGCCTGGAGCCCGGGACACACCTACGAG. V is TRBV30 and J is TRBJ2-7, with D perhaps TRBD1 (6 bases). The read is 3 residues too short to cover the CDR3 end, so that end is filled in from the germline J gene. The CDR3 contains 13 residues. Trimming took 3 bases from V and 2 from J, leaving 11 bases between them. From germline, CDR1 is GTSNPN and CDR2 SVGIG (reference sequence).

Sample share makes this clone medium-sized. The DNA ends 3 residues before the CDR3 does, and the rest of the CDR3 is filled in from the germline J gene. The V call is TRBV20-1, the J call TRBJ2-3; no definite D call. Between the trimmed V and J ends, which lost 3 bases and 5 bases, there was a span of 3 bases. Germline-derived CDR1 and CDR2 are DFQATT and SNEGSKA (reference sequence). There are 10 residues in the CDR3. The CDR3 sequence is CSASRDTQYF. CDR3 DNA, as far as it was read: TGCAGTGCTAGTAGAGATACG.

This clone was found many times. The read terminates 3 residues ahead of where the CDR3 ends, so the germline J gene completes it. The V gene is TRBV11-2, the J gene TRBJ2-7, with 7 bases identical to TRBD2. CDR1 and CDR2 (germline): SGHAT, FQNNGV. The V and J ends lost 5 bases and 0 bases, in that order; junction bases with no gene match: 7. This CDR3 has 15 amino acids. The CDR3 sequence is CASSHPSGSSYEQYF. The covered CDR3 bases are TGTGCCAGCAGCCACCCTAGCGGAAGCTCCTACGAG.

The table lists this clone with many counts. The CDR3 loop is CASSQPRTSGIRSYNEQFF. Incomplete CDR3 DNA: TGTGCCAGCAGCCAACCCCGGACTAGCGGGATTCGCTCCTACAATGAG. This sequence joins TRBV14 and TRBJ2-1; TRBD2 matches 12 bases. The missing CDR3 end, 3 residues past where the read stops, is filled in from the germline J gene. This CDR3 comprises 19 residues. J gave up 0 bases and V 2 bases, and 8 bases lay outside the gene matches. Germline CDR1 and CDR2: SGHDN and FVKESK.

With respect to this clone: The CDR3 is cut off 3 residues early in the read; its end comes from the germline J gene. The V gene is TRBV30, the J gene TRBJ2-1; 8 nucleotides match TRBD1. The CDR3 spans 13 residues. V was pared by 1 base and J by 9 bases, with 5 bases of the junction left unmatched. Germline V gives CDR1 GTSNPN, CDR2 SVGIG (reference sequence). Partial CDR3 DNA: TGTGCCTGGAGTGCCGGACAGGGTGGTGAG. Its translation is CAWSAGQGGE. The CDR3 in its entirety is CAWSAGQGGEQFF.

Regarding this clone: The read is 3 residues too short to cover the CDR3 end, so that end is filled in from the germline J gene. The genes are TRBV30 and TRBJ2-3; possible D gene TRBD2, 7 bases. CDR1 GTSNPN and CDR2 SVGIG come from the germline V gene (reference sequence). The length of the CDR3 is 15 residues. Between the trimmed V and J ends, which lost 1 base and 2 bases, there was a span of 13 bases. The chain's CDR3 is CAWSGGGLHTDTQYF. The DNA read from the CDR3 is TGTGCCTGGAGTGGGGGGGGGCTCCACACAGATACG. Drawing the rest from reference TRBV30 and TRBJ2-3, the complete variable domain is SQTIHQWPATLVQPVGSPLSLECTVEGTSNPNLYWYRQAAGRGLQLLFYSVGIGQISSEVPQNLSASRPQDRQFILSSKKLLLSDSGFYLCAWSGGGLHTDTQYFGPGTRLTVL.

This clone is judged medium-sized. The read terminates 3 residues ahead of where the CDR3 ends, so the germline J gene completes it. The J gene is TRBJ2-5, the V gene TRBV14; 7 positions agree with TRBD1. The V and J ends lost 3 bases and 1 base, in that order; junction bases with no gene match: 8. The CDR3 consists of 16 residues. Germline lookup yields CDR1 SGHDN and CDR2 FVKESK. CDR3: CASSHRRDSLQETQYF. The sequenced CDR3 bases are TGTGCCAGCAGCCATCGTAGGGACAGCCTCCAAGAGACC. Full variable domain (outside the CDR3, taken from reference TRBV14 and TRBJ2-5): EAGVTQFPSHSVIEKGQTVTLRCDPISGHDNLYWYRRVMGKEIKFLLHFVKESKQDESGMPNNRFLAERTGGTYSTLKVQPAELEDSGVYFCASSHRRDSLQETQYFGPGTRLLVL.

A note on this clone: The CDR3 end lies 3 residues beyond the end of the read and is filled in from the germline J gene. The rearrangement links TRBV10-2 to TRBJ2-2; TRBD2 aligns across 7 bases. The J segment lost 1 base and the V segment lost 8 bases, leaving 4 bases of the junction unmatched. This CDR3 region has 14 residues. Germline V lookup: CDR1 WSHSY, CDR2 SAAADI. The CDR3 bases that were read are TGCGCCAGCTCTAGCGGCAGGAACACCGGGGAG. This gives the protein CASSSGRNTGE. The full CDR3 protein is CASSSGRNTGELFF.

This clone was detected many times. The chain's CDR3 is CSVGGGPTDTQYF. CDR3 DNA (partial): TGCAGCGTCGGCGGGGGCCCCACAGATACG. This chain joins TRBV29-1 and TRBJ2-3; possible D gene TRBD2, 7 bases. The read finishes 3 residues shy of the CDR3 end, and the germline J gene is used to complete it. There are 13 residues in the CDR3. The germline gives CDR1 SQVTM, CDR2 ANQGSEA. V lost 6 bases, J lost 2 bases, and 12 bases lay in between.

The DNA read from the CDR3 is TGTGCCAGTAGTGTGATGACAGGGGACGTACAGCCC. This codes for CASSVMTGDVQP. The full CDR3 reads CASSVMTGDVQPQHF. The chain uses TRBV19 and TRBJ1-5; 8 bases are shared with TRBD1. The read comes to an end 3 residues before the CDR3 does, leaving the germline J gene to fill in the end. Germline CDR1 LNHDA, CDR2 SQIVND (reference sequence). The CDR3 is made up of 15 amino acids. V trimming: 5 bases; J trimming: 7 bases; junction bases outside the gene matches: 10.

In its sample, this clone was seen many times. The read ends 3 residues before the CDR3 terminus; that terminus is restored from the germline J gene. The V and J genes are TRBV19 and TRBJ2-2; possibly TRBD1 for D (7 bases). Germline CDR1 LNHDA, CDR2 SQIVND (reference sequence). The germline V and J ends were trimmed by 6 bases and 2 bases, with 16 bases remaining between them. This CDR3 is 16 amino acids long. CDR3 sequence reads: CASSPGGTANTGELFF. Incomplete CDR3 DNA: TGTGCCAGTAGCCCAGGGGGGACTGCAAACACCGGGGAG.

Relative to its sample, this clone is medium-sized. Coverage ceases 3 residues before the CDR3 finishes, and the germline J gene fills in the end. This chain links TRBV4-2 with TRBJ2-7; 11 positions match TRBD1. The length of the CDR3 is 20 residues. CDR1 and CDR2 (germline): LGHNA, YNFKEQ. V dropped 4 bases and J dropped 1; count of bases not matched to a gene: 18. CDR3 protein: CASSPGQGVRASGPSYEQYF. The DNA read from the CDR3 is TGTGCCAGCAGCCCGGGACAGGGGGTTAGAGCTAGCGGGCCTTCCTACGAG.

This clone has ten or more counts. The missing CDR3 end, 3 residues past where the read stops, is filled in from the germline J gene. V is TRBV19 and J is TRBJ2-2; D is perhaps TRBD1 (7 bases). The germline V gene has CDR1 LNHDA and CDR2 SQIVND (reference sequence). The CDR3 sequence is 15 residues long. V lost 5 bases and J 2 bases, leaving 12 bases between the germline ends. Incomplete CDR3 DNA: TGTGCCAGTAGTGCGGGACAGCTAAACACCGGGGAG. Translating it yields CASSAGQLNTGE. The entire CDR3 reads CASSAGQLNTGELFF.

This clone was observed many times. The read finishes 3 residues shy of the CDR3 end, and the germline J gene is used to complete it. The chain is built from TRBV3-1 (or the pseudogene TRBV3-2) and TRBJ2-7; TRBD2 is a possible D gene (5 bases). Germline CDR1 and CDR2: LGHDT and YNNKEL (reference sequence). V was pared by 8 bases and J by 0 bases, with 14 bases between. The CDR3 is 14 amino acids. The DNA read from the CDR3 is TGTGCCAGCGGAATAACTAGGAGCTCCTACGAG. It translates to CASGITRSSYE. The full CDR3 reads CASGITRSSYEQYF.

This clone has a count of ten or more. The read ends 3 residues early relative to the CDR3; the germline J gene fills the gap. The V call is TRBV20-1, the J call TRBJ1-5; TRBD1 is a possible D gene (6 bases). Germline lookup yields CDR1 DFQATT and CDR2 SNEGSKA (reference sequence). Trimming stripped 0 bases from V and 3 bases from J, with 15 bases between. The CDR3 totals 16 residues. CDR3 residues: CSARDQGRNLNQPQHF. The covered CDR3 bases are TGCAGTGCTAGAGATCAGGGGAGGAACCTCAATCAGCCC.

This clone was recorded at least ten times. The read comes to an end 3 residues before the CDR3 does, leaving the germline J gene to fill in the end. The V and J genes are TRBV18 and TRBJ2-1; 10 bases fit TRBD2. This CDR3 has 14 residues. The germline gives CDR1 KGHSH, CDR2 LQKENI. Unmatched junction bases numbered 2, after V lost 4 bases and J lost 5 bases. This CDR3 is CASSRLAGDNEQFF. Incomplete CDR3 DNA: TGTGCCAGCTCACGGCTAGCGGGAGACAATGAG.

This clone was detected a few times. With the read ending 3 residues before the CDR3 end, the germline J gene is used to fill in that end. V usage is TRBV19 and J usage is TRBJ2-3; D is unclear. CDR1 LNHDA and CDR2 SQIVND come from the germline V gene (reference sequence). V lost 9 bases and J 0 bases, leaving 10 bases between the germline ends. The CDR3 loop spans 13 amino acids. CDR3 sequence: CARSRSSTDTQYF. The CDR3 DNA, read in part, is TGTGCCAGGTCCAGGTCGAGCACAGATACG.

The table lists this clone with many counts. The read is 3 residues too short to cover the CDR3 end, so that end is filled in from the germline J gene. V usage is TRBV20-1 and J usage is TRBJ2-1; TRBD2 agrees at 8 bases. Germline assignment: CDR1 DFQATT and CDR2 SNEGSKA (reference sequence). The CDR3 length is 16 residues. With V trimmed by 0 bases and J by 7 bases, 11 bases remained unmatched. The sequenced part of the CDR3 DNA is TGCAGTGCTAGAGATGAGGGCGGGAGGACTAGGAATGAG. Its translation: CSARDEGGRTRNE. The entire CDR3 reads CSARDEGGRTRNEQFF.

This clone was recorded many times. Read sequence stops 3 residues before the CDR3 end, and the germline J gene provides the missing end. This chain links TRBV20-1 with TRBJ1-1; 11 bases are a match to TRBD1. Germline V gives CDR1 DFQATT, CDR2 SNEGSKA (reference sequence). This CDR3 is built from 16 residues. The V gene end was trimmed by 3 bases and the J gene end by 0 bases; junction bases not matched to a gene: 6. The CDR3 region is CSASGQGAVVNTEAFF. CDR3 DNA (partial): TGCAGTGCTAGTGGACAGGGGGCAGTAGTGAACACTGAA.

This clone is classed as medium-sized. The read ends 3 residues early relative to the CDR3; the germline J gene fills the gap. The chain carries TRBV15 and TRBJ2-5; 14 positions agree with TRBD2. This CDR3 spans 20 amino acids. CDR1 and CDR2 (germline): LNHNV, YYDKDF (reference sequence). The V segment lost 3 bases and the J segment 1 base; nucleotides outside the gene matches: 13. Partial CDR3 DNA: TGTGCCACCAGCAGCGGACTAGCGGGAGGACGGGGACGAGGCCAAGAGACC. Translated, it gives CATSSGLAGGRGRGQET. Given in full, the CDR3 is CATSSGLAGGRGRGQETQYF.

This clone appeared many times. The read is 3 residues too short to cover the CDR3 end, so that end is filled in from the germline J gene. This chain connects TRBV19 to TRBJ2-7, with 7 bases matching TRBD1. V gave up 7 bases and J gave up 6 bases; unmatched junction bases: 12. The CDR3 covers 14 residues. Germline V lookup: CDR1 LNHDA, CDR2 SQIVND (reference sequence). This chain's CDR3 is CASKPLEGAREQYF. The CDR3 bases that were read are TGTGCCAGTAAACCCCTCGAGGGGGCACGCGAG. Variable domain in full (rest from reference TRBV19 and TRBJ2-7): DGGITQSPKYLFRKEGQNVTLSCEQNLNHDAMYWYRQDPGQGLRLIYYSQIVNDFQKGDIAEGYSVSREKKESFPLTVTSAQKNPTAFYLCASKPLEGAREQYFGPGTRLTVT.

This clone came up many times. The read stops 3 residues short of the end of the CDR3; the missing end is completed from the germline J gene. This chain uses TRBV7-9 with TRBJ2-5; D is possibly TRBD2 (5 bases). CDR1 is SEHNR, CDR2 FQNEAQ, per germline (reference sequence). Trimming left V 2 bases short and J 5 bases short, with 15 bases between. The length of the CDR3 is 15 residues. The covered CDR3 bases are TGTGCCAGCAGCTTAATACTCCAACGCGGGGAGACC. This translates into CASSLILQRGET. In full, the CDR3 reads CASSLILQRGETQYF. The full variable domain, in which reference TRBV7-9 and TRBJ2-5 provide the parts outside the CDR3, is DTGVSQNPRHKITKRGQNVTFRCDPISEHNRLYWYRQTLGQGPEFLTYFQNEAQLEKSRLLSDRFSAERPKGSFSTLEIQRTEQGDSAMYLCASSLILQRGETQYFGPGTRLLVL.

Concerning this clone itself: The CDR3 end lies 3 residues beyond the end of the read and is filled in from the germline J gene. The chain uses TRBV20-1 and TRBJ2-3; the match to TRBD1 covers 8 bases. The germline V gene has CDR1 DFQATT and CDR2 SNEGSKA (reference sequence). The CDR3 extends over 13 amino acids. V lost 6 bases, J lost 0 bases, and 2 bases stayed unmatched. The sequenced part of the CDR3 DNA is TGCAGTGCCCGGGACAGGAGCACAGATACG. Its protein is CSARDRSTDT. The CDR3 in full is CSARDRSTDTQYF.

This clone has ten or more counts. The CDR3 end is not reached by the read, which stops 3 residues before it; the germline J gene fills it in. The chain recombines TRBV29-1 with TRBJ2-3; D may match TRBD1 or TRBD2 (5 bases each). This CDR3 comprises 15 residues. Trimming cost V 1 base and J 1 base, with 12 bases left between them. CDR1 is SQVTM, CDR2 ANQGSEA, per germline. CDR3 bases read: TGCAGCGTTGAAGGAGGGGTTGGCGGCACAGATACG. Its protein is CSVEGGVGGTDT. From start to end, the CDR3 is CSVEGGVGGTDTQYF.

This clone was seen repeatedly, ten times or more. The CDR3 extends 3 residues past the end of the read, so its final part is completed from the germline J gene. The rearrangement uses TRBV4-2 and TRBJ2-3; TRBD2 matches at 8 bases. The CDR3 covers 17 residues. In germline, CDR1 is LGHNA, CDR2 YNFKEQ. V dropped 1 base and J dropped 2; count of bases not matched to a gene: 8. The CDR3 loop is CASSQAASGSNTDTQYF. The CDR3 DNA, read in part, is TGTGCCAGCAGCCAAGCAGCAAGCGGGAGTAACACAGATACG.

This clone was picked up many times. The CDR3 here is CSARASGRSPDTQYF. The covered CDR3 bases are TGCAGTGCTAGGGCCAGCGGGAGAAGCCCAGATACG. The chain links TRBV20-1 to TRBJ2-3; 8 positions match TRBD2. The read terminates 3 residues before the CDR3 end, so the remaining end is supplied by the germline J gene. There are 15 residues in the CDR3. From germline, CDR1 is DFQATT and CDR2 SNEGSKA (reference sequence). Trimming took 3 bases from V and 4 from J; bases not matched to a gene: 9.